This entry concerns a single TCR beta chain. There is no known antigen for this receptor. Within one base of it there is no much larger clone, and no base qualities were kept. The donors were 40 or so Caucasian individuals from Russia, aged 6 to 90 years, who were systemically healthy. Around 10 milliliters of peripheral blood were collected from each donor into EDTA-treated Vacutainer tubes. Ficoll-Paque density-gradient centrifugation was used to isolate PBMCs, with at least 6.5 million per sample. Trizol reagent was used to extract total RNA from PBMCs, with at least 6 micrograms per sample. Naive CD45RAhigh/CD27high T cell percentages were measured by flow cytometry on a PBMC aliquot from every donor. This record belongs to a study of blood T cells in healthy people across ages (dated by TCRdb to the mid-2010s). Context from the whole study: In model experiments, roughly one uniquely barcoded TCR beta cDNA molecule per two T cells was captured by template switching. The study measured age-related changes in TCR beta repertoire diversity using deep sequencing normalized with unique cDNA molecular identifiers. To avoid experimental bias, donors of different ages were randomly spread across the sequencing lanes. Donors were grouped into four age groups: young (average about 15 years), middle-aged (39), aged (around 62) and long-lived (around 82). For two donors (one aged 18 to 29 and one aged 80 or older), the study analyzed two additional independent replicas of 1 million unique cDNA reads from the same blood draw.

Beyond this particular receptor, the publication reports: A strong correlation was found between observed TCR beta diversity and the percentage of naive T cells measured by flow cytometry. Conclusive comparison of naive and antigen-experienced compartments was prevented by the profiling of bulk unsorted PBMCs. Estimates of total diversity based on one million sequenced T cells were considered lower bounds and underestimates. The long-lived group showed more naive CD4+ T cells, fewer expanded clones and increased TCR diversity than the aged group, suggesting age selection. As age increased, observed TCR beta diversity per million T cells dropped in a roughly linear way, and a significant reduction was already evident by age approximately 40. Donor CMV infection status was unknown, potentially confounding age-related changes in expanded clonotypes.

CDR1 is given as SEHNR and CDR2 as FQNEAQ, both from the germline V gene (reference sequence). V is pruned by 2 bases and J by 4 bases, leaving 4 bases of the junction without a gene match. From the cysteine up to the phenylalanine, the CDR3 has a length of 16 residues. Only the CDR3 region is kept as DNA, spanning 48 bases read in frame from base 1. Receptor amplification or capture employed 5' RACE. Sequencing instrument: Illumina HiSeq 2500. A second PCR of roughly 6 to 11 cycles was run with a J-beta primer mix and a sample-barcoded 5' primer. Each TCR beta cDNA molecule received a unique molecular identifier from a template-switch 5' adaptor carrying 12 random nucleotides. Each sample yielded at least 2.5 million CDR3-containing paired-end reads. All of the RNA was converted into first-strand cDNA using the Mint cDNA synthesis kit, with a TRBC-specific oligonucleotide serving as the primer. Following uracil-DNA glycosylase treatment, all cDNA underwent a first 18-cycle PCR with the universal primers M1SS and BC2_uni_R. The original pipeline was this. For normalization, 1 million high-quality reads, each with a distinct molecular identifier, were randomly selected from each sample. Reads sharing molecular identifiers were discarded rather than binned into consensus sequences. MiTCR, set to a Q25 quality threshold and the strictest error-elimination algorithm, was used for CDR3 identification, clonotype clustering and error correction. Lower-bound total TCR beta diversity was estimated with a nonparametric unseen species model using Euler transformation. The public reads were quality trimmed at Q25 with fastp and then assembled into clones with MiXCR by TCRdb, keeping productive beta chains. Every distinct CDR3 protein forms one entry, paired with its most common genes and DNA. TCRdb, not the original authors, processed these V and J calls. This sample is represented by about 770,000 distinct CDR3 sequences; 40% to 50% of them were singletons. The ten largest clones take up roughly 18% of the sample.

The sequencing input was blood. Here the chain combines TRBV7-9 and TRBJ2-2, with TRBD2 identical over 10 junction bases. This clonotype originated in a man in his sixties in good health. CDR3 sequence: CASSLTSGGATGELFF. The DNA is as follows: TGTGCCAGCAGCTTAACAAGCGGGGGGGCCACCGGGGAGCTGTTTTTT. Beyond the CDR3, the reference TRBV7-9 and TRBJ2-2 genes provide the residues; the full variable domain reads: DTGVSQNPRHKITKRGQNVTFRCDPISEHNRLYWYRQTLGQGPEFLTYFQNEAQLEKSRLLSDRFSAERPKGSFSTLEIQRTEQGDSAMYLCASSLTSGGATGELFFGEGSRLTVL.